The text below deals with one T cell receptor beta chain. Its antigen is as yet unknown. The CDR3 loop spans 11 amino acids. With 1 base removed from V and 9 bases from J, the gap between germline ends came to 7 bases. Germline CDR1 and CDR2: DFQATT and SNEGSKA (reference sequence). The PCR used 60 Vbeta and 13 Jbeta primers. Clones were read by immunoSEQ multiplex PCR, and TCRdb kept only the in-frame ones, dropping some. Among approximately 88,000 clones listed, 78% were seen once. The source of the sample is a study of cytomegalovirus exposure and HLA in healthy donors. In the study overall: Unique TCRs numbering some 80 million, obtained from HLA-typed donors, made up an early data release. Findings and limits, study-wide: Some public TCRs appeared in many individuals, while most sequences were rare. V segments that were indistinguishable, TRBV6-2 and TRBV6-3 among them, were omitted from analysis.

The chain is built from TRBV20-1 and TRBJ2-1; no clear D gene. This receptor was obtained from a man between 18 and 29 years old in good health and CMV-seropositive. The sample was PBMCs. The chain's CDR3 is CSARATIEQFF. CDR3 DNA sequence: TGCAGTGCTAGAGCCACAATTGAGCAGTTCTTC.